This TCR beta chain was sequenced for a study of chemoradiotherapy in HPV16-positive cancers. The repertoire was sequenced with immunoSEQ multiplex PCR; TCRdb's copy has only in-frame clones and lacks some. There are more than 9,000 clones in the sample; roughly 89% occur only once, and around 2.9% lies in the top ten. The CDR3 loop spans 13 amino acids. Trimming stripped 9 bases from V and 2 bases from J, with 14 bases between. CDR1 is MNHNS, CDR2 SASEGT, per germline. Sampling was carried out from a patient who underwent chemoradiotherapy. The TCR originated in a human donor with HPV-associated anogenital cancer. The rearrangement uses TRBV6-1 and TRBJ2-7; D may be TRBD1 or TRBD2 (5 bases each). The CDR3 region has the DNA TGTGCCAGTTCCGGGGCAGGGACCTACGAGCAGTACTTC. Its translation: CASSGAGTYEQYF.